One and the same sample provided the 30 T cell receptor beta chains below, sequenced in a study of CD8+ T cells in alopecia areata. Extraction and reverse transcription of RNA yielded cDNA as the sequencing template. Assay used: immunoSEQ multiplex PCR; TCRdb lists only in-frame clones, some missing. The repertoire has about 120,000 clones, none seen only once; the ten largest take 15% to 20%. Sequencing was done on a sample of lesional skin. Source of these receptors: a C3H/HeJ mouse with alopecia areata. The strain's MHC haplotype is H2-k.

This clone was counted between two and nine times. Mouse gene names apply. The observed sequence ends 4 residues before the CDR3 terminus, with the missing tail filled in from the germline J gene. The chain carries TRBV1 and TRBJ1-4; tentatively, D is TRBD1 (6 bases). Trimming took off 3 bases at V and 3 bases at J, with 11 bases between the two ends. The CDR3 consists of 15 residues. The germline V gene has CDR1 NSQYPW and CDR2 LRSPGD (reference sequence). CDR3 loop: CTCSASQGTNERLFF. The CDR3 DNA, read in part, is TGCACCTGCAGTGCCTCACAGGGAACCAACGAA.

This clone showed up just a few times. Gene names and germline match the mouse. The CDR3 reads CTCSAGGGRGAEQFF. The sequenced part of the CDR3 DNA is TGCACCTGCAGTGCAGGCGGGGGGCGGGGTGCT. V is TRBV1 and J is TRBJ2-1; maybe TRBD2 (7 bases). Coverage ceases 4 residues before the CDR3 finishes, and the germline J gene fills in the end. Germline V gene lookup returns CDR1 NSQYPW and CDR2 LRSPGD (reference sequence). The CDR3 is 15 residues long. Trimming pared 1 base from V and 6 bases from J, leaving 13 bases between.

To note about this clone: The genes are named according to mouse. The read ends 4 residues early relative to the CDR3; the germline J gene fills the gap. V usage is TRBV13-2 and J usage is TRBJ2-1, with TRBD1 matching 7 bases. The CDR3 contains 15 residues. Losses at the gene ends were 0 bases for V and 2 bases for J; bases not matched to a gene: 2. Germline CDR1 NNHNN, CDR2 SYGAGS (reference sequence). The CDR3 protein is CASGDAGQDYAEQFF. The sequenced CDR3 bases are TGTGCCAGCGGTGATGCAGGACAGGACTATGCT.

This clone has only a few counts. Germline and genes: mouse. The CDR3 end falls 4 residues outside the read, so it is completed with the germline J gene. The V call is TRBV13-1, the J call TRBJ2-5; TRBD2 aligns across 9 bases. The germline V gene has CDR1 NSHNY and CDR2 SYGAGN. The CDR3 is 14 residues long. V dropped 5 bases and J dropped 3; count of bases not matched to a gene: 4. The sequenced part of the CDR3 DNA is TGTGCCAGCAGAGGAGACTGGGGGCAAGAC. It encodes CASRGDWGQD. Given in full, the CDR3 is CASRGDWGQDTQYF.

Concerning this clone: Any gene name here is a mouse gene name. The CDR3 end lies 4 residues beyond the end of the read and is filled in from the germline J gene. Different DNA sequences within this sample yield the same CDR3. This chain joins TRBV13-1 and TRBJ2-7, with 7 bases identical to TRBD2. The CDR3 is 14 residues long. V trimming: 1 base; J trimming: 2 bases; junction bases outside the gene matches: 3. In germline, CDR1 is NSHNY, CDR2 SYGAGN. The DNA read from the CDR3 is TGTGCCAGCAGTGATCGGGGGGGGGCCTAT. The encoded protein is CASSDRGGAY. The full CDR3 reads CASSDRGGAYEQYF.

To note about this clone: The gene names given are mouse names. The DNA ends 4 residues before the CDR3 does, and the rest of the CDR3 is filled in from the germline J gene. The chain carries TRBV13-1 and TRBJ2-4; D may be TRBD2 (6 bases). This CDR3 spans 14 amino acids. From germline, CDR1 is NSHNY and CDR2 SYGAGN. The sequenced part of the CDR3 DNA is TGTGCCAGCAGTGCACTGGGAGGCGAAAAC. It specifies CASSALGGEN. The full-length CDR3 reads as CASSALGGENTLYF.

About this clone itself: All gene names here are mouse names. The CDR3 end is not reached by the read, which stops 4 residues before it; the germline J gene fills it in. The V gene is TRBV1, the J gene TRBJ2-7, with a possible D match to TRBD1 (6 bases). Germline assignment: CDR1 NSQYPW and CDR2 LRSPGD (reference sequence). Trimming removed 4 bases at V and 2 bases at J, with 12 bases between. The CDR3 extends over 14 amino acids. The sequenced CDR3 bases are TGCACCTGCAGTGTTGGGGACAAAACCTAT. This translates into CTCSVGDKTY. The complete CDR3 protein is CTCSVGDKTYEQYF.

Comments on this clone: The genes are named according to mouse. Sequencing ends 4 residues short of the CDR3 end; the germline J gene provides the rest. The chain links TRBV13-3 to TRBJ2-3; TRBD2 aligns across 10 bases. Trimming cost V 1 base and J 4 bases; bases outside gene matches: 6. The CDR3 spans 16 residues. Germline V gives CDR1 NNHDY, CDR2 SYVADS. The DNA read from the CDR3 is TGTGCCAGCAGTGATCCCCGGGACTGGGGCCCAGAA. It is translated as CASSDPRDWGPE. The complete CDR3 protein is CASSDPRDWGPETLYF.

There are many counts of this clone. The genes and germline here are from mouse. The CDR3: CASSSGTEDTQYF. The sequenced part of the CDR3 DNA is TGTGCCAGCAGCTCCGGGACAGAAGAC. The chain couples TRBV14 to TRBJ2-5, with 7 bases aligning to TRBD1. The read is 4 residues too short to cover the CDR3 end, so that end is filled in from the germline J gene. The CDR3 is 13 amino acids. CDR1 is SGHDT, CDR2 FRDEAV, per germline.

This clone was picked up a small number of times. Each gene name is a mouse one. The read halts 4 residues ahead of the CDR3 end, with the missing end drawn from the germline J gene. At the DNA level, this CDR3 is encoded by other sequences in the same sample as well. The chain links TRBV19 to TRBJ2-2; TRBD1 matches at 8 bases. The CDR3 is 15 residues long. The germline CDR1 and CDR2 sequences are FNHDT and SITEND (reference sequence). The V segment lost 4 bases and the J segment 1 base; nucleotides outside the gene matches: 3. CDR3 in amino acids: CASSPGQGNTGQLYF. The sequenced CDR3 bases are TGTGCCAGCAGTCCAGGACAGGGAAACACCGGG.

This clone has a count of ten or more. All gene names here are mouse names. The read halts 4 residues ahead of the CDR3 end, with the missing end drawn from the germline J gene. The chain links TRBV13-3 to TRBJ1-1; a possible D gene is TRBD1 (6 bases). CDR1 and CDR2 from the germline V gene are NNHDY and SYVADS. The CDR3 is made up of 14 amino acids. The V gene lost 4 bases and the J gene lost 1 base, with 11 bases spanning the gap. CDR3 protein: CASSWGQLNTEVFF. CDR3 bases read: TGTGCCAGCAGTTGGGGACAATTAAACACA.

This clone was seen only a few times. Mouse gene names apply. The CDR3 region is CASSINRPDTQYF. CDR3 DNA (partial): TGTGCCAGCAGTATTAACAGGCCAGAC. The V gene is TRBV19, the J gene TRBJ2-5; TRBD1 might be the D (5 bases). The CDR3 end falls 4 residues outside the read, so it is completed with the germline J gene. The CDR3 contains 13 residues. Germline assignment: CDR1 FNHDT and CDR2 SITEND (reference sequence). Complete variable domain (other parts from reference TRBV19 and TRBJ2-5): GGIITQTPKFLIGQEGQKLTLKCQQNFNHDTMYWYRQDSGKGLRLIYYSITENDLQKGDLSEGYDASREKKSSFSLTVTSAQKNEMAVFLCASSINRPDTQYFGPGTRLLVL.

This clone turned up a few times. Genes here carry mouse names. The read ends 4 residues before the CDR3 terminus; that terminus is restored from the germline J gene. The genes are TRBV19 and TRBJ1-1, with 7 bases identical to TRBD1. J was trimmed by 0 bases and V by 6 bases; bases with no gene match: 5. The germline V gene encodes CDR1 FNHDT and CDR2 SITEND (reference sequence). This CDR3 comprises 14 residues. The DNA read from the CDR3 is TGTGCCAGCACCGCGACAGGGAAGAACACA. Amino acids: CASTATGKNT. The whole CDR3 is CASTATGKNTEVFF.

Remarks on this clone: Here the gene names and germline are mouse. CDR3 DNA (partial): TGCACCTGCAGTGCGGGACAGGGGAAGGGCACA. As protein: CTCSAGQGKGT. The whole CDR3 sequence is CTCSAGQGKGTEVFF. The V call is TRBV1, the J call TRBJ1-1; TRBD1 matches 10 bases. The CDR3 extends 4 residues past the end of the read, so its final part is completed from the germline J gene. From germline, CDR1 is NSQYPW and CDR2 LRSPGD (reference sequence). With V trimmed by 3 bases and J by 4 bases, 5 bases remained unmatched. This CDR3 contains 15 residues.

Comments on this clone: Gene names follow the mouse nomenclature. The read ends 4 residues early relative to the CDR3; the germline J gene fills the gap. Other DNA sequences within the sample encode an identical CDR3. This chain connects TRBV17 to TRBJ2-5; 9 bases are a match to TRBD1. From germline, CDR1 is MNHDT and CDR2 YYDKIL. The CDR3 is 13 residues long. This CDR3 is CASSHRGRDTQYF. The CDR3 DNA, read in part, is TGTGCTAGCAGCCACAGGGGGCGAGAC.

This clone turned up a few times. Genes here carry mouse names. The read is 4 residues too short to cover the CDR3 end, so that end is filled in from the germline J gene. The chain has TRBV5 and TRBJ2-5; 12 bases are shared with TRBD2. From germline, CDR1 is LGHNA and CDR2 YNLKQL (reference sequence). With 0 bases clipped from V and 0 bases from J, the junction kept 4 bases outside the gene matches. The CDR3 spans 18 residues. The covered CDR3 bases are TGTGCCAGCAGCCAAGAAGGACTGGGGGGGTTTAACCAAGAC. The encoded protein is CASSQEGLGGFNQD. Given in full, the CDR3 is CASSQEGLGGFNQDTQYF.

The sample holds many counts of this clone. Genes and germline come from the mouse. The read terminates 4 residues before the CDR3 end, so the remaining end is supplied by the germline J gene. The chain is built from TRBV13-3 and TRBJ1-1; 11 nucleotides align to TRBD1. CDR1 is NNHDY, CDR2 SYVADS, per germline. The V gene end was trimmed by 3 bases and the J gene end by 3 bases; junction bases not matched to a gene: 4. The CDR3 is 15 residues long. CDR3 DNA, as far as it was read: TGTGCCAGCAGTGGGACAGGGGGCGTGCACACA. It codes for CASSGTGGVHT. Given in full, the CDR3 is CASSGTGGVHTEVFF.

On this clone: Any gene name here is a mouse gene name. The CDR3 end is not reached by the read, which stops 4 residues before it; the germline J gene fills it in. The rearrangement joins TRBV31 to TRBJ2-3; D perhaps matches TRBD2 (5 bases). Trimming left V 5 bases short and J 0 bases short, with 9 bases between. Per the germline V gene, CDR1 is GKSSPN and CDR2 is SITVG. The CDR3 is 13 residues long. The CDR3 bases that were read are TGTGCCTGGGCTGGGTCTAGTGCAGAA. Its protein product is CAWAGSSAE. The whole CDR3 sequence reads CAWAGSSAETLYF.

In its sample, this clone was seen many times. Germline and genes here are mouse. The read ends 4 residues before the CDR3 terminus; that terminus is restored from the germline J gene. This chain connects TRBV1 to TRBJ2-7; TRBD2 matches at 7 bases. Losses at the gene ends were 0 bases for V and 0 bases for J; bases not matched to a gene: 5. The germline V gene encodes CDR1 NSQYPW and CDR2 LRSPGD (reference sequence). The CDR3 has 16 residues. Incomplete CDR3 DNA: TGCACCTGCAGTGCAGACCGCTGGGGGAGCTCCTAT. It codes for CTCSADRWGSSY. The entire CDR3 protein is CTCSADRWGSSYEQYF.

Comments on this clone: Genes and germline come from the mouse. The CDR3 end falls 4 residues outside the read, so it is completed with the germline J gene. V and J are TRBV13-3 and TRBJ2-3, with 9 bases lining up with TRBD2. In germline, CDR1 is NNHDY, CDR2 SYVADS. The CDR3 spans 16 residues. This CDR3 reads CASSEAGGVWVETLYF. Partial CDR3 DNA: TGTGCCAGCAGTGAAGCTGGGGGGGTATGGGTAGAA.

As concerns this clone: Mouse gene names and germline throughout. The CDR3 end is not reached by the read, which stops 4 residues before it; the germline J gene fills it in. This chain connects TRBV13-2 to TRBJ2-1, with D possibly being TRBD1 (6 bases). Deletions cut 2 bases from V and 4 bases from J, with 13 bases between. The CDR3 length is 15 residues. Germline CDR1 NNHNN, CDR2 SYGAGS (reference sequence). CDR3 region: CASGEQGRGYAEQFF. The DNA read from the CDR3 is TGTGCCAGCGGTGAACAGGGCAGGGGTTATGCT.

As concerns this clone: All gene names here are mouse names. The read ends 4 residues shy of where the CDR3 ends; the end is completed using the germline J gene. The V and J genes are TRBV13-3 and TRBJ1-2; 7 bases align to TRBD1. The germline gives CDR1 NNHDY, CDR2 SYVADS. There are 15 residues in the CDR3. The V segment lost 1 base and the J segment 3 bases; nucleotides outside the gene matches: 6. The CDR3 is CASSDSRGQDSDYTF. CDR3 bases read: TGTGCCAGCAGTGATTCAAGGGGGCAGGACTCC.

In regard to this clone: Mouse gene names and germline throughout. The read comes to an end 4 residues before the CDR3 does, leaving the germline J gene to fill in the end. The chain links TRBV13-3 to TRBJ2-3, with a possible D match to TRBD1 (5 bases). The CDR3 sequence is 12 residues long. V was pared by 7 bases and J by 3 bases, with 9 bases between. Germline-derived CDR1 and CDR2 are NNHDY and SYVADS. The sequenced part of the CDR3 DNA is TGTGCCAGCGCCGCAGGGGCAGAA. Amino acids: CASAAGAE. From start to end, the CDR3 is CASAAGAETLYF.

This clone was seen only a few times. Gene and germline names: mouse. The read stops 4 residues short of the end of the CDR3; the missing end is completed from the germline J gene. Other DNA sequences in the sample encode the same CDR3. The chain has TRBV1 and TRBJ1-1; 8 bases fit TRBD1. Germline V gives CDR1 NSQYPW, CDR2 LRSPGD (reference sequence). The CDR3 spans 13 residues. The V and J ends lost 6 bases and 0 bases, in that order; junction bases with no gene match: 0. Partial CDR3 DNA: TGCACCTGCAGACAGGGGGCAAACACA. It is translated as CTCRQGANT. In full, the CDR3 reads CTCRQGANTEVFF. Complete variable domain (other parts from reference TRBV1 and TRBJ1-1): VTLLEQNPRWRLVPRGQAVNLRCILKNSQYPWMSWYQQDLQKQLQWLFTLRSPGDKEVKSLPGADYLATRVTDTELRLQVANMSQGRTLYCTCRQGANTEVFFGKGTRLTVV.

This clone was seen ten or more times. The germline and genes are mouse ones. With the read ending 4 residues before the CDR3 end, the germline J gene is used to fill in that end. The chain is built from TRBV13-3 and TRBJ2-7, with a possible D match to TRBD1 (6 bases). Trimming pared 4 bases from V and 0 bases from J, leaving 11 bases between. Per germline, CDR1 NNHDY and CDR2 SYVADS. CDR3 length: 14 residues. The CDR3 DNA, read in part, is TGTGCCAGCAGTTTTCGACAGGTCTCCTAT. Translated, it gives CASSFRQVSY. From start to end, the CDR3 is CASSFRQVSYEQYF.

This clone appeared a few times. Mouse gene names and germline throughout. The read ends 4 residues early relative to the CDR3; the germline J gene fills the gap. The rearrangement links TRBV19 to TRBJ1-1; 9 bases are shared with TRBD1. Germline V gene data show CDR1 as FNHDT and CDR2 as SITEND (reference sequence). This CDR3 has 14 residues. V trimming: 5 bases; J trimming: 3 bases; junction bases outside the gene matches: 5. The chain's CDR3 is CASSPQGAYTEVFF. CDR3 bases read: TGTGCCAGCAGCCCACAGGGGGCGTACACA.

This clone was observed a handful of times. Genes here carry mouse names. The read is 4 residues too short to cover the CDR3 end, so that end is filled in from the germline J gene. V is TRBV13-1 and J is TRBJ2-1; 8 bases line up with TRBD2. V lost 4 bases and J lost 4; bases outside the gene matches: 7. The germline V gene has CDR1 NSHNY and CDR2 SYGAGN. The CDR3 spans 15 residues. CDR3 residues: CASSPKLGEYAEQFF. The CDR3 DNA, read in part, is TGTGCCAGCAGTCCTAAACTGGGGGAATATGCT.

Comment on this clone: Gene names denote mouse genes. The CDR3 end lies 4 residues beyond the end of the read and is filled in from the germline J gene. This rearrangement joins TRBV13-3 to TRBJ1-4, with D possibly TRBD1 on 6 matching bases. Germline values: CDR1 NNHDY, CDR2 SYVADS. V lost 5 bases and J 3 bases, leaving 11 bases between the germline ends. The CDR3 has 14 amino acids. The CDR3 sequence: CASRQGTTNERLFF. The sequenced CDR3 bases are TGTGCCAGCAGACAAGGGACAACCAACGAA. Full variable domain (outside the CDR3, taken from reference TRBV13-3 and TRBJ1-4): EAAVTQSPRSKVAVTGGKVTLSCHQTNNHDYMYWYRQDTGHGLRLIHYSYVADSTEKGDIPDGYKASRPSQENFSLILELASLSQTAVYFCASRQGTTNERLFFGHGTKLSVL.

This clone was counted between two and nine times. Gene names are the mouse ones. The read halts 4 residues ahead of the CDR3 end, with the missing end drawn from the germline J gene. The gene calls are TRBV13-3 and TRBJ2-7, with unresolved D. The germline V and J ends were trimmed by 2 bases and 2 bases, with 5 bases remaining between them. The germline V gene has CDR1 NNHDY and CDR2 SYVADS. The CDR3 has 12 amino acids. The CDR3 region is CASSELTYEQYF. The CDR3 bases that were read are TGTGCCAGCAGTGAACTTACCTAT.

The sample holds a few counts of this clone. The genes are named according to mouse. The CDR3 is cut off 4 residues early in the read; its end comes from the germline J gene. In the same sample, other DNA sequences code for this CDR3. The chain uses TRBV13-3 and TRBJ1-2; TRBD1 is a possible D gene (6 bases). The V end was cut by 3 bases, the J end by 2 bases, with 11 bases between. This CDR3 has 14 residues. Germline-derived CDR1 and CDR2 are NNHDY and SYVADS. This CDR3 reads CASSGDRTNSDYTF. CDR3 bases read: TGTGCCAGCAGTGGAGACAGGACGAACTCC.